This T cell receptor (beta chain) was captured by sequencing in a study of tumor-infiltrating lymphocytes in primary liver carcinoma. CDR3 length: 13 residues. TCR beta cDNA came from approximately 0.55 ug total RNA, primed with a constant-region primer. Three rounds of nested multiplex PCR with slightly modified ARM-PCR produced TCR beta libraries. Each of the first two PCR rounds ran roughly 9 cycles with TRBV1-TRBV30 forward and C-beta reverse primers. A single record per CDR3 protein comes from TCRdb applying MiXCR to the multiplex PCR reads. The repertoire holds fewer than 200,000 distinct CDR3 sequences, with around four fifths as singletons. Of note for this clonotype: One end of the junction fails to match germline, which may point to a read error.

Without any cell sorting, about 18-31 mg of bulk tissue yielded co-extracted RNA and DNA. The chain combines TRBV12-3 or TRBV12-4 with TRBJ1-4; possibly TRBD1 for D (6 bases). Sequenced input: tumor tissue from primary liver carcinoma. The sequence came from a man aged 35 to 55 with primary liver carcinoma and hepatitis B virus infection. CDR3 residues: CVSSISGVEKLFF. CDR3 sequence (DNA): TGTGTCAGCAGTATATCAGGGGTCGAAAAACTGTTTTTT.